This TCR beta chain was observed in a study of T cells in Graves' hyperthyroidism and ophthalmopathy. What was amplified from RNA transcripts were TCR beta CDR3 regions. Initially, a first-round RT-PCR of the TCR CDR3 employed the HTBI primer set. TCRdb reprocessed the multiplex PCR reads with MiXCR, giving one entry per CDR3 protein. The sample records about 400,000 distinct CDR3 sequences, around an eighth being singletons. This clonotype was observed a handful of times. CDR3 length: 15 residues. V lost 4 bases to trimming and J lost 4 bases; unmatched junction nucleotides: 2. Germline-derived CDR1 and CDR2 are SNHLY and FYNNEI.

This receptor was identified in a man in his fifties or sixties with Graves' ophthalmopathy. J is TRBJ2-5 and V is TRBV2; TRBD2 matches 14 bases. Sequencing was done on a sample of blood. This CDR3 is CASSGLAGGPETQYF. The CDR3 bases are TGTGCCAGCAGTGGACTAGCGGGAGGGCCAGAGACCCAGTACTTC.